This entry lists 27 T cell receptor beta chains sequenced from one sample in a study of T-cell reconstitution after alpha-beta-depleted transplantation in children. This sample's TCRbeta library carried unique molecular identifier barcodes. TCRdb analysed the PCR reads with MiXCR anew, one entry per CDR3 protein. The sample lists some 640,000 distinct CDR3 sequences, over 15% occurring once. The material was PBMCs from the stem cell graft donor, obtained from the stem cell graft. The receptors stem from a human donor who donated a stem cell graft to a child with acute myeloid leukemia.

Remarks on this clonotype: A much larger clone lies a single base off, so this may be a read error. The V gene is TRBV13, the J gene TRBJ2-1, with TRBD2 as a possible D gene (6 bases). Germline CDR1 PRHDT, CDR2 FYEKMQ (reference sequence). The ends were cut back, 7 bases at V and 7 bases at J, with 8 bases in the middle. The CDR3 consists of 11 residues. This CDR3 reads CASTGANEQFF. The CDR3 bases are TGTGCCAGCACGGGAGCTAATGAGCAGTTCTTC.

This clonotype turned up a few times. V gene TRBV12-3 or TRBV12-4 combines with J gene TRBJ1-4; perhaps TRBD1 as D (5 bases). The CDR3 loop spans 14 amino acids. Trimming removed 2 bases at V and 6 bases at J, with 10 bases between. The CDR3 nucleotides read TGTGCCAGCAGTTTACGGGGGGGGTATGAAAAACTGTTTTTT. Encoded protein: CASSLRGGYEKLFF.

The chain carries TRBV21-1 and TRBJ2-3. TRBV21-1 is tagged as a pseudogene. This CDR3 has 16 amino acids. CDR3 coding DNA: TGTGCCAGCAGCAAGACCAATTACTGGGGTACAGATACGCAGTATTTT. As protein: CASSKTNYWGTDTQYF.

The chain is built from TRBV10-2 and TRBJ2-2, with TRBD1 as a possible D gene (5 bases). The CDR3 is made up of 14 amino acids. Trimming stripped 3 bases from V and 4 bases from J, with 9 bases between. Germline V gene sequence: CDR1 WSHSY, CDR2 SAAADI. The CDR3: CASSEGHLTGELFF. CDR3 in DNA: TGCGCCAGCAGTGAAGGACACCTCACCGGGGAGCTGTTTTTT.

This clonotype has only a few counts. The chain links TRBV27 to TRBJ2-7, with D unresolved. This CDR3 comprises 15 residues. V lost 6 bases and J lost 2, with 17 bases in between. Germline lookup yields CDR1 MNHEY and CDR2 SMNVEV (reference sequence). CDR3: CASSPKKVAPYEQYF. For the CDR3, the DNA is TGTGCCAGCAGCCCCAAGAAAGTGGCCCCCTACGAGCAGTACTTC.

This clonotype was found a few times. This sequence joins TRBV20-1 and TRBJ2-7; 9 bases agree with TRBD2. Germline V CDR1 and CDR2: DFQATT, SNEGSKA (reference sequence). The CDR3 consists of 15 residues. With V trimmed by 5 bases and J by 0 bases, 8 bases remained unmatched. The CDR3, as DNA: TGCAGTGCTCCTCTAGCGGGGCTCAACTCCTACGAGCAGTACTTC. Residues: CSAPLAGLNSYEQYF.

This clonotype has at least ten counts. The V gene is TRBV15, the J gene TRBJ2-5; no reliable D call. This CDR3 region has 15 residues. V lost 0 bases and J 5 bases, leaving 13 bases between the germline ends. The germline V gene encodes CDR1 LNHNV and CDR2 YYDKDF (reference sequence). The CDR3 DNA follows: TGTGCCACCAGCAGAGATGCGAGGACGGACGAGACCCAGTACTTC. It encodes CATSRDARTDETQYF.

This clonotype was seen ten or more times. This chain uses TRBV20-1 with TRBJ2-3; D gene unclear. V was cut by 6 bases and J by 2 bases, with 15 bases left in between. CDR1 and CDR2 from the germline V gene are DFQATT and SNEGSKA (reference sequence). The CDR3 has 14 residues. The DNA for the CDR3 is TGCAGTGCCCTACCTGGCCAACCCACAGATACGCAGTATTTT. Translating gives CSALPGQPTDTQYF.

This clonotype has ten or more counts. J is TRBJ2-7 and V is TRBV29-1, with D perhaps being TRBD1 or TRBD2 (5 bases each). This CDR3 contains 14 residues. With 3 bases removed from V and 0 bases from J, the gap between germline ends came to 12 bases. Germline V gene lookup returns CDR1 SQVTM and CDR2 ANQGSEA. The CDR3 DNA follows: TGCAGCGTTGACATAGTGGGGGACTCCTACGAGCAGTACTTC. Encoded protein: CSVDIVGDSYEQYF.

This clonotype was detected many times. This sequence joins TRBV20-1 and TRBJ1-6; no clear D. There are 15 residues in the CDR3. Trimming shortened V by 3 bases and J by 0 bases, and 9 bases separated the two germline ends. Per the germline V gene, CDR1 is DFQATT and CDR2 is SNEGSKA (reference sequence). CDR3 sequence: CSASQRSSYNSPLHF. The DNA of the CDR3 is TGCAGTGCTAGTCAGCGGAGCTCCTATAATTCACCCCTCCACTTT.

This clonotype came up many times. The chain combines TRBV20-1 with TRBJ2-5, with D possibly called TRBD1 or TRBD2 (5 bases each). Between the trimmed V and J ends, which lost 6 bases and 2 bases, there was a span of 13 bases. This CDR3 contains 13 residues. Per the germline V gene, CDR1 is DFQATT and CDR2 is SNEGSKA (reference sequence). The CDR3 nucleotides read TGCAGTGCCCATTGGGACGCACAAGAGACCCAGTACTTC. This sequence encodes CSAHWDAQETQYF.

The table lists this clonotype with a few counts. The rearrangement joins TRBV20-1 to TRBJ2-2; no firm D call. CDR1 and CDR2 from the germline V gene are DFQATT and SNEGSKA (reference sequence). The V gene lost 6 bases and the J gene lost 4 bases, with 15 bases spanning the gap. This CDR3 has 14 residues. This CDR3 reads CSAPDNSGTGELFF. CDR3 coding DNA: TGCAGTGCACCAGACAATAGTGGCACCGGGGAGCTGTTTTTT.

The sample holds many counts of this clonotype. The rearrangement uses TRBV20-1 and TRBJ2-5, with no clear D. The germline CDR1 and CDR2 sequences are DFQATT and SNEGSKA (reference sequence). Trimming took 3 bases from V and 0 from J, leaving 8 bases between them. The CDR3 loop spans 13 amino acids. CDR3 sequence: CSARGLYQETQYF. DNA for the CDR3: TGCAGTGCTAGGGGATTGTACCAAGAGACCCAGTACTTC.

The chain carries TRBV24-1 and TRBJ2-1; D perhaps matches TRBD2 (6 bases). This CDR3 has 16 residues. CDR1 is KGHDR, CDR2 SFDVKD, per germline. Trimming shortened V by 0 bases and J by 0 bases, and 8 bases separated the two germline ends. The CDR3 DNA follows: TGTGCCACCAGTGATTTGGTAGCGGCCTCCTACAATGAGCAGTTCTTC. This gives the protein CATSDLVAASYNEQFF.

Remarks on this clonotype: This could be a read error, since a much larger clone is one nucleotide away. The J gene is TRBJ1-2, the V gene TRBV20-1; a possible D gene is TRBD1 (5 bases). CDR1 is DFQATT, CDR2 SNEGSKA, per germline (reference sequence). The CDR3 totals 14 residues. The CDR3 loop is CGALRQSGAYGYTF. The CDR3 DNA is TGCGGTGCCCTCAGACAGTCCGGAGCCTATGGCTACACCTTC.

This clonotype was observed at least ten times. The chain is built from TRBV28 and TRBJ2-1; possible D gene TRBD2, 6 bases. V was trimmed by 4 bases and J by 8 bases, leaving 6 bases between them. The CDR3 spans 11 residues. Looked up from germline, CDR1 is MDHEN and CDR2 is SYDVKM. CDR3 in DNA: TGTGCCAGCAGTTGGGGGGATGAGCAGTTCTTC. This encodes CASSWGDEQFF.

There are many counts of this clonotype. The chain combines TRBV5-1 with TRBJ2-7; TRBD1 matches 8 bases. V shed 2 bases, J shed 7 bases, and the junction held 5 bases outside the gene matches. Germline CDR1 is SGHRS and CDR2 is YFSETQ. The CDR3 contains 13 residues. The CDR3 loop is CASSFSTGGEQYV. The DNA for the CDR3 is TGCGCCAGCAGCTTTTCAACAGGGGGTGAGCAGTACGTC.

The table lists this clonotype with a few counts. J is TRBJ2-1 and V is TRBV6-1; 8 bases are shared with TRBD2. Germline CDR1 is MNHNS and CDR2 is SASEGT. This CDR3 has 15 amino acids. V gave up 6 bases and J gave up 6 bases; unmatched junction bases: 10. The CDR3 region has the DNA TGTGCCAGCAGGTCCCTCAGCGGGGGCTTCAATGAGCAGTTCTTC. This translates into CASRSLSGGFNEQFF.

This clonotype was detected many times. This rearrangement joins TRBV29-1 to TRBJ2-3; the match to TRBD2 covers 7 bases. V lost 3 bases and J lost 4; bases outside the gene matches: 7. Germline V gene data show CDR1 as SQVTM and CDR2 as ANQGSEA. CDR3 length: 14 amino acids. Written as DNA, the CDR3 is TGCAGCGTTGATCAGCGGGGTGGGGCAGATACGCAGTATTTT. This encodes CSVDQRGGADTQYF.

This chain joins TRBV20-1 and TRBJ2-5, with TRBD2 identical over 10 bases. CDR3 size: 18 residues. The germline gives CDR1 DFQATT, CDR2 SNEGSKA (reference sequence). Losses at the gene ends were 0 bases for V and 3 bases for J; bases not matched to a gene: 13. The CDR3 loop reads CSARDRLAGGLREETQYF. CDR3 nucleotide sequence: TGCAGTGCTAGAGATCGATTAGCGGGGGGCCTTAGGGAAGAGACCCAGTACTTC.

This clonotype was counted once. A much larger clone differs by one base, so this may be a read error. The chain employs TRBV15 and TRBJ1-6; TRBD1 agrees at 7 bases. The CDR3 sequence is 13 residues long. Germline CDR1 reads LNHNV; CDR2 reads YYDKDF (reference sequence). With V trimmed by 8 bases and J by 7 bases, 5 bases remained unmatched. CDR3 nucleotide sequence: TGTGCCACCTCGGGACAGCCGAATTCACCCCTCCACTTT. Its protein product is CATSGQPNSPLHF.

This clonotype was picked up a small number of times. The gene calls are TRBV7-9 and TRBJ2-1, with D perhaps assigned TRBD1 or TRBD2 (5 bases each). Germline-derived CDR1 and CDR2 are SEHNR and FQNEAQ (reference sequence). This CDR3 comprises 15 residues. The ends were cut back, 4 bases at V and 4 bases at J, with 14 bases in the middle. The CDR3 loop is CASSYRDVKYNEQFF. The CDR3 DNA sequence: TGTGCCAGCAGCTACCGGGACGTAAAATACAATGAGCAGTTCTTC.

The sample holds a few counts of this clonotype. The chain joins TRBV28 to TRBJ2-2, with D perhaps TRBD2 (5 bases). Germline CDR1 and CDR2: MDHEN and SYDVKM. The V gene lost 5 bases and the J gene lost 11 bases, with 27 bases spanning the gap. The CDR3 is made up of 17 amino acids. The CDR3 loop is CASSDPGLSTGGGELFF. DNA of the CDR3: TGTGCCAGCAGTGACCCGGGATTGTCGACCGGTGGTGGTGAGCTGTTTTTT.

This clonotype has a count of ten or more. The chain couples TRBV20-1 to TRBJ2-4, with 7 bases fitting TRBD1. The ends lost 1 base at V and 4 bases at J; junction bases unmatched: 4. The germline V gene has CDR1 DFQATT and CDR2 SNEGSKA (reference sequence). CDR3 length: 14 amino acids. The CDR3 coding sequence is TGCAGTGCTAGAGTCCGGGACAGTAAAAACATTCAGTACTTC. As protein: CSARVRDSKNIQYF.

Many counts were recorded for this clonotype. The V call is TRBV20-1, the J call TRBJ2-7; TRBD1 might be the D (6 bases). The CDR3 extends over 13 amino acids. CDR1 and CDR2 from the germline V gene are DFQATT and SNEGSKA (reference sequence). Trimming took 5 bases from V and 1 from J, leaving 12 bases between them. The CDR3 coding sequence is TGCAGTGCTTATACAGGGCAATCCTACGAGCAGTACGTC. Protein: CSAYTGQSYEQYV.

This clonotype has just a few counts. The genes are TRBV7-9 and TRBJ2-1; 10 bases line up with TRBD1. V gave up 5 bases and J gave up 2 bases; unmatched junction bases: 9. The CDR3 loop spans 17 amino acids. CDR1 is SEHNR, CDR2 FQNEAQ, per germline (reference sequence). CDR3 loop: CASSPPGTGAPYNEQFF. Written as DNA, the CDR3 is TGTGCCAGCAGCCCACCCGGGACAGGGGCCCCCTACAATGAGCAGTTCTTC.

The chain uses TRBV12-3 or TRBV12-4 and TRBJ1-3; D is undetermined. V was trimmed by 5 bases and J by 7 bases, leaving 9 bases between them. The CDR3 is 12 residues long. CDR3: CASSPGWNTIYF. CDR3 nucleotides: TGTGCCAGCAGTCCGGGATGGAACACCATATATTTT.